This T cell receptor (beta chain) was documented in a study of blood T cell repertoires in COVID-19. As for the study in general: Sources were T cells, B-cell-depleted T cells, or PBMCs; the material itself was cDNA or gDNA.

The germline V gene has CDR1 SGHDN and CDR2 FVKESK. Trimming took off 4 bases at V and 8 bases at J, with 17 bases between the two ends. This CDR3 has 14 residues. Data came from immunoSEQ multiplex PCR; TCRdb stores just in-frame clones and leaves some out. The sample shows 150,000 to 200,000 clones, 75% to 90% of them seen only once. The specimen was peripheral blood. The rearrangement links TRBV14 to TRBJ1-1, with D tentatively TRBD1 (5 bases). This receptor was obtained from a human donor with active or convalescent COVID-19. The donor label of this sample is uncertain. For the CDR3, the DNA is TGTGCCAGCAGCCCTAGGGTCAGGGTCTCCGAAGCTTTCTTT. Its translation is CASSPRVRVSEAFF.